One T cell receptor beta chain is described in this entry. Its antigen remains unidentified. Base qualities are not at hand, and no much larger clone is one base apart. CDR1 is given as SGDLS and CDR2 as YYNGEE, both from the germline V gene. V lost 4 bases and J lost 10 bases; the stretch between them is 24 bases long. The CDR3 runs 17 amino acids, cysteine and phenylalanine included. Only the CDR3 DNA is retained, 51 bases long and in frame from the first base. The receptor library was made with the immunoSEQ multiplex PCR assay. For the multiplex PCR, a mixture combining 60 forward primers for TCR Vbeta segments and 13 reverse primers for TCR Jbeta segments was used. The CDR3 region of rearranged TCR beta genes was amplified from genomic DNA with a multiplex PCR assay. The Illumina HiSeq System was used to sequence the amplified TCR beta libraries as 87-base-pair reads. For the original study's pipeline: In a later analysis, some 80 million unique TCR beta chains were counted across the roughly 670 repertoires, and roughly 10 million of these chains were shared by at least two donors. Raw reads were error-corrected and collapsed into unique sequences by a nearest-neighbor algorithm in which closely related sequences were merged to remove PCR and sequencing errors. V, D and J gene segments were assigned by aligning CDR3 sequences to IMGT reference sequences. For a sequence to be retained, a match of at least six nucleotides was required to both a V gene segment and a J gene segment. Rearrangements were classified as productive when the CDR3 lacked stop codons and remained in frame with V and J, and all other rearrangements were classified as non-productive. CDR3 was defined according to IMGT convention as the region running from the second conserved V-encoded cysteine to the conserved J-encoded phenylalanine. The earlier analysis of a few hundred of the donors excluded any sequence lacking an unambiguous match to a single V gene segment. An earlier analysis of 587 of the donors classified V segments as functional when productive rearrangements were above 56.7% and as segregating when the standard deviation between donors was above 5%. To diagnose cytomegalovirus status from the catalog of TCR beta chain sequences, a statistical classification framework was built. In a later analysis, V and J genes were assigned by comparing TCR nucleotide sequences against IMGT/GENE-DB human TR gene sequences. Using the TCRdist pipeline, a later analysis assigned CDR3 sequences along with most-parsimonious VDJ recombination scenarios. A later analysis defined each TCR beta chain by its CDR3 amino acid sequence plus V-gene family, and excluded reads lacking a unique V-gene family. As a way to deal with suspected cross-contamination and a sequencing artifact, a later analysis dropped approximately 570 nucleotide sequences that were highly shared and had low generation probability. A later analysis calculated a clonal expansion index for each public chain from normalized within-repertoire ranks of inferred template counts. A later analysis computed generation probabilities with a VDJ recombination model fitted to out-of-frame rearrangements, and checked the results against IGoR. Hypergeometric tests were used in a later analysis to score TCR-TCR, TCR-HLA and TCR-CMV co-occurrence, with a repertoire-size bias correction applied to the TCR pairs. To estimate false discovery rates, a later analysis permuted the HLA or CMV assignments 20 times. In a later analysis, co-occurring TCRs were grouped using DBSCAN, and TCRdist sequence similarity was added for clustering within HLA-allele-positive subsets. Repertoires with fewer than 30,000 or more than 120,000 public chains were left out of co-occurrence clustering, as were a handful of repertoires with anomalous nucleotide sharing. TCRdb retrieved this table from immuneACCESS and kept in-frame rearrangements only. Not all clones are present; in checked studies, unresolved V genes account for under half, and no reason is known for the remainder. V, J and clone size were drawn from that table, and D and trimming were deduced from the DNA. This sample holds 300,000 or so clones; 84% were observed only once. The top ten clones comprise more than 1.5% of the sample.

This record belongs to a study of cytomegalovirus exposure and HLA in healthy donors (dated by TCRdb to the late 2010s). The study in broad terms: In an earlier analysis of under 750 of the donors, 276 Gb of sequence data and 90 million to 120 million unique TCR beta sequences from roughly 180 million T cells were reported. Along with the approximately 620-subject first cohort, a separate validation cohort of about 110 different subjects was used. Across 398 genotyped donors of the cohort, an average of approximately 220,000 unique TCR beta nucleotide sequences per donor were sequenced, and around 20% of those sequences were non-productive. In an earlier analysis of roughly 540 of the donors, high-throughput TCR beta sequencing was used to judge whether each TCR beta V gene segment behaved as functional or pseudogenic. Donor age, sex, ethnicity and CMV serostatus were compiled alongside the repertoire data. HLA typing covered class I and class II loci at four-digit resolution. A later analysis re-analyzed previously published TCR beta repertoires from about 600 donors and added high-resolution HLA genotyping to study TCR occurrence patterns. Typing coverage varied by locus: roughly 620-640 donors for A, B, C, DRB1 and DQB1; approximately 520 for DQA1; about 590 for DPA1; 450 to 480 for DPB1. The study aimed to test whether signatures of past pathogen exposure could be identified by cataloging public T cell receptors. High-throughput TCR immunosequencing, statistical association of individual TCRs with disease status, and machine learning were combined to predict cytomegalovirus infection status. Using immunosequencing, the study profiled T cell repertoires from about 620 subjects and related those repertoires to cytomegalovirus serostatus. Among the roughly 400 genotyped donors, around 81% belonged to the genetic ancestry cluster associated with self-reported Caucasian donors. Genome-wide SNP genotypes for about 65% of the 666 donors were used in a later genetic analysis, which treated that subset as a discovery cohort. Rather than using new phenotypic data, the later analysis identified candidate immune exposures from TCR beta sequences and from how often those sequences occurred across donors. Approximately 300 gigabases of sequencing data and 70 million to 95 million unique TCR sequences made up an early release that covered under 750 HLA-typed donors. Every discovery cohort repertoire had been produced on one sequencing platform. Roughly 5 DR-DQ haplotypes were handled as single units for association and clustering, since linkage in the cohort was strong.

The cohort comprised fewer than 750 healthy bone marrow donors. Cohort members were all nominally healthy when sampled, although unrecorded immune exposures were likely present. The donor tested CMV seropositive, placing the donor among the 289 seropositive members of the cohort. A peripheral blood sample was collected from each donor, and TCR beta sequencing was performed on peripheral blood mononuclear cells. The Qiagen DNeasy Blood Extraction Kit was used to extract genomic DNA from the blood cell samples. The investigation overall reported the following: A cluster of highly shared sequence variants was judged likely to be a technical artifact of the sequencing pipeline. According to a later genetic analysis, donors in an Asian-associated ancestry cluster had fewer N-insertions in productive TCRs than the approximately 670-donor mean. Presence/absence analyses assumed roughly uniform sequencing depth across donors, an assumption that may not hold. The authors suggested that the approach could potentially be extended to other disease states and immunological phenotypes. V-gene and J-gene trimming of TCR beta chains was associated with a missense DCLRE1C variant in a later genetic analysis, and the association was replicated in an independent cohort. The classifier was reported to diagnose cytomegalovirus status with high specificity and sensitivity in both the original cohort and the validation cohort. According to a later analysis, TCR association rates differed among HLA loci, with DRB1 alleles showing the most associated TCRs and HLA-C alleles showing the fewest. A further reported finding was that TCR beta sequences accurately predicted the HLA-A and HLA-B alleles for most subjects in the first cohort. When HLA alleles, especially DR and DQ, strongly co-occurred, TCR associations were difficult to assign to individual alleles. A later analysis associated about 17,000 TCR beta sequences with specific HLA alleles at a false discovery rate of 0.05. Only TCR beta chains were sequenced in this cohort, and the absence of alpha or paired-chain data limited detectable features. In a later analysis, HLA-associated TCR beta chains were found to be more clonally expanded and to have lower generation probabilities than equally common non-associated chains. Linkage disequilibrium might explain the correlated functional status among segregating V segments, but an unknown experimental factor could not be ruled out. The study gave a list of roughly 150 TCR beta chains associated with cytomegalovirus. Immune exposure information for the cohort was limited to CMV serostatus. Some IMGT-functional V segments, including TRBV6-2 and TRBV6-3, could not be distinguished by the 87-base-pair reads and were therefore excluded. According to a later analysis, most CMV-associated TCR beta chains appeared to be HLA-restricted, and the HLA associations seemed to be driven largely by CMV exposure. HLA typing was unavailable for some donors at each locus, so association tests used only the typed subset. Over 15 rarely observed V segments, including chromosome 9 orphons, were excluded from the earlier analysis of several hundred of the donors because counts were too low. In an earlier analysis of 587 of the donors, most TCR beta V segments were observed in productive rearrangements about 87% or about 30% of the time, broadly matching IMGT annotations. Most TCR sequences were observed very rarely across donors, whereas some public TCRs were present in many individuals. In vitro tests confirmed that a few of the cytomegalovirus-associated TCR beta chains recognize cytomegalovirus antigens. In a later analysis, several top co-occurrence clusters were reported to appear linked to parvovirus B19, influenza, CMV and Epstein-Barr virus.

The chain is made from TRBV9 and TRBJ1-6, with a weak D call of TRBD1 (5 bases match). Sequencing was performed on PBMCs. This TCR derives from a woman aged 40 to 49 in good health and CMV-seropositive. The nucleotide sequence reads as follows: TGTGCCAGCAGCACTGGGGGGACGGCCCAGGGAGGATCACCCCTCCACTTT. Translated, this gives CASSTGGTAQGGSPLHF.